What follows describes a single T cell receptor (beta chain). A single record per CDR3 protein comes from TCRdb applying MiXCR to the 5' RACE reads. This sample carries more than 80,000 distinct CDR3 sequences, around 13% of them seen once, and the ten largest clones take over 1.2%. Germline loops: CDR1 SEHNR, CDR2 FQNEAQ (reference sequence). V was shortened by 5 bases and J by 2 bases, with 6 bases between the two germline ends. The length of the CDR3 is 12 residues. This record belongs to a study of early T cells in non-severe SARS-CoV-2 infection. The chain recombines TRBV7-9 with TRBJ2-5; no reliable D call. Material: whole blood. The clonotype was recovered from an adult who was a healthcare worker with PCR-confirmed SARS-CoV-2 infection or an uninfected control (not recorded which). The CDR3 is CASSGEQETQYF. CDR3 nucleotide sequence: TGTGCCAGCAGCGGCGAACAAGAGACCCAGTACTTC. Full variable domain (remainder filled in from reference TRBV7-9 and TRBJ2-5): DTGVSQNPRHKITKRGQNVTFRCDPISEHNRLYWYRQTLGQGPEFLTYFQNEAQLEKSRLLSDRFSAERPKGSFSTLEIQRTEQGDSAMYLCASSGEQETQYFGPGTRLLVL.